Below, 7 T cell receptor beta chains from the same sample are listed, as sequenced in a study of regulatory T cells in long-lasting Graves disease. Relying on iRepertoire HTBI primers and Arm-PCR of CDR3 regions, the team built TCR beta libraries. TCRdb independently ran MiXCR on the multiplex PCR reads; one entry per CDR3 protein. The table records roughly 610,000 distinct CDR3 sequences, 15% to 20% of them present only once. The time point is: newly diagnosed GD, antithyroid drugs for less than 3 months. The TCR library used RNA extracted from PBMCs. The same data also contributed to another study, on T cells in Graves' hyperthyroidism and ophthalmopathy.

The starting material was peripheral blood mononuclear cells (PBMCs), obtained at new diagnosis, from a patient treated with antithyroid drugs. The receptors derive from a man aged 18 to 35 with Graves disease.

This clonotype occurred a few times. Here the CDR3 reads CASRTTTGGALGEKLFF. The CDR3 coding sequence is TGTGCCAGCCGTACAACAACAGGGGGGGCTCTAGGTGAAAAACTGTTTTTT. The chain carries TRBV2 and TRBJ1-4; the match to TRBD1 covers 8 bases. This CDR3 has 17 amino acids. Germline loops: CDR1 SNHLY, CDR2 FYNNEI. J lost 7 bases, V lost 8 bases, and 18 bases had no gene match.

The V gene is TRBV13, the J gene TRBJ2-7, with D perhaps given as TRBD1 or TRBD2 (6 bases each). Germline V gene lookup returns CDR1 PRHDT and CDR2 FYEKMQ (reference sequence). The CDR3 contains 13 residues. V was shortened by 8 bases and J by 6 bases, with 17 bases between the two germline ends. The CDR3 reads CASGGPGVGEQYF. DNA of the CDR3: TGTGCCAGCGGGGGCCCGGGAGTGGGCGAGCAGTACTTC.

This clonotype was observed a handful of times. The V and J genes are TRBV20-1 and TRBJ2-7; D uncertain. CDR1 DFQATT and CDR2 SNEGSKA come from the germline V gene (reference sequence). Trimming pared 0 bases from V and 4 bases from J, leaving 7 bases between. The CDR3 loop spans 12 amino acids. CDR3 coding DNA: TGCAGTGCTAGAGACGTAAGTTACGAGCAGTACTTC. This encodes CSARDVSYEQYF.

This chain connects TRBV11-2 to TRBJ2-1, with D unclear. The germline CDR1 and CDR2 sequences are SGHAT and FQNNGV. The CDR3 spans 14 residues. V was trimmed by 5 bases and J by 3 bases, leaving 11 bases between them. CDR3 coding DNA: TGTGCCAGCAGCCACGACGGACGCTACAATGAGCAGTTCTTC. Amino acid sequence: CASSHDGRYNEQFF.

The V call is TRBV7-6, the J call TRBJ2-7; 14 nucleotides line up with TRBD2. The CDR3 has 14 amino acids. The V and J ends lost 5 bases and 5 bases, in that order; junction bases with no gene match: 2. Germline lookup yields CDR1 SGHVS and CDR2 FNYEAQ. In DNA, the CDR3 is TGTGCCAGCAGCCAGACTAGCGGGAGGGACGAGCAGTACTTC. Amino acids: CASSQTSGRDEQYF.

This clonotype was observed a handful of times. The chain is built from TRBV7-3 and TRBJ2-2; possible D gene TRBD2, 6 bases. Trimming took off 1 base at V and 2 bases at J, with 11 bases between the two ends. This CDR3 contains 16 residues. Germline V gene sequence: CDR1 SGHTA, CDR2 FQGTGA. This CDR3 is CASSLNRRENTGELFF. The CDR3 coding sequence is TGTGCCAGCAGCTTAAATAGGCGGGAAAACACCGGGGAGCTGTTTTTT.

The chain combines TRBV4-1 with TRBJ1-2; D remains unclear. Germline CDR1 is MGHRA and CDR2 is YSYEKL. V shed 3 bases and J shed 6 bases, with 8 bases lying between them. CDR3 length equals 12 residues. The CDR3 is CASSHNGDGYTF. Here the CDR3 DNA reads TGCGCCAGCAGCCATAATGGGGATGGCTACACCTTC.